These 4 T cell receptor beta chains originate from one sample sequenced in a study of Graves' ophthalmopathy and Graves' hyperthyroidism. From RNA, the CDR3 regions of TCR beta chains were amplified and sequenced. An initial RT-PCR round employing HTBI primers preceded a second-round multiplex PCR. TCRdb re-analysed the multiplex PCR reads in MiXCR, keeping a single row per CDR3 protein. The table records some 360,000 distinct CDR3 sequences, about 18% of them present only once. Sequenced: peripheral blood. Receptors were obtained from an adult woman with stable Graves' hyperthyroidism.

This clonotype was counted at least ten times. The chain combines TRBV5-6 with TRBJ1-1; D uncertain. The germline gives CDR1 SGHDT, CDR2 YYEEEE. The CDR3 length is 13 residues. Trimming shortened V by 0 bases and J by 7 bases, and 10 bases separated the two germline ends. CDR3 region: CASSLAGWNEAFF. As DNA, the CDR3 is TGTGCCAGCAGCTTGGCGGGGTGGAATGAAGCTTTCTTT.

There are many counts of this clonotype. This chain uses TRBV20-1 with TRBJ2-2, with D tentatively TRBD1 or TRBD2 (5 bases each). Germline-derived CDR1 and CDR2 are DFQATT and SNEGSKA (reference sequence). This CDR3 has 16 amino acids. The ends were cut back, 0 bases at V and 0 bases at J, with 11 bases in the middle. CDR3 nucleotides: TGCAGTGCTAGAGATCCTCGGGGCCCGAACACCGGGGAGCTGTTTTTT. This gives the protein CSARDPRGPNTGELFF.

The gene calls are TRBV6-1 and TRBJ1-5; no reliable D call. Germline lookup yields CDR1 MNHNS and CDR2 SASEGT. The V gene lost 8 bases and the J gene lost 2 bases, with 16 bases spanning the gap. This CDR3 is built from 15 residues. Written as DNA, the CDR3 is TGTGCCAGCCTCGGGAGAGGGATAGGCAATCAGCCCCAGCATTTT. Its protein is CASLGRGIGNQPQHF.

This clonotype has a count of ten or more. CDR3 in DNA: TGTGCCAGCAAGGGGGGAGACAATCAGCCCCAGCATTTT. Encoded protein: CASKGGDNQPQHF. The genes are TRBV28 and TRBJ1-5, with TRBD1 as a possible D gene (6 bases). The CDR3 spans 13 residues. V gave up 7 bases and J gave up 3 bases, with 10 bases separating them. Germline-derived CDR1 and CDR2 are MDHEN and SYDVKM.